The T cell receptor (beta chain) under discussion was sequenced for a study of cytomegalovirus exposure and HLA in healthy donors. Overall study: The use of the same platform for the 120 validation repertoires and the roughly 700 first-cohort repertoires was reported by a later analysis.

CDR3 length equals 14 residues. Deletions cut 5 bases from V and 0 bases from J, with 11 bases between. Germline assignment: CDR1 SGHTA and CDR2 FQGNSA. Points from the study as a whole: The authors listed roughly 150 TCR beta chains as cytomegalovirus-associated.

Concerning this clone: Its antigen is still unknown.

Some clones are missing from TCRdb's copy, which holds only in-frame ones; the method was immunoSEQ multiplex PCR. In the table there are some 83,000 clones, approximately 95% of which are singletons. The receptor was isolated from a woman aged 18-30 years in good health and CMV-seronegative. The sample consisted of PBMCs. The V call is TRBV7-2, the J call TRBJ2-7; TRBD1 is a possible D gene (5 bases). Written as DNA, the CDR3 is TGTGCCAGCAGCCCAACAGGTTTCTCCTACGAGCAGTACTTC. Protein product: CASSPTGFSYEQYF.